The 14 T cell receptor beta chains in this list originate from one sample, sequenced in a study of beta chain features in type 1 diabetes. General study results and limits: There was a moderate but significant shortening of TCRB CDR3s in all four CD4+ subsets of Type 1 diabetes patients.

No antigen has been assigned to these receptors. Sequenced material consisted of expressed TCRB transcripts (all of the isolated RNA was reverse transcribed). Sequencing used immunoSEQ multiplex PCR; TCRdb keeps in-frame clones, though not all of them. The repertoire holds approximately 730,000 clones, with 13% as singletons. The specimen sequenced was naive CD4+ T cells from blood. These receptors all come from a man between 18 and 29 years old with type 1 diabetes.

The chain carries TRBV12-5 and TRBJ1-1, with 9 bases identical to TRBD1. The germline CDR1 and CDR2 sequences are LGHNT and FRNRAP. J lost 5 bases, V lost 7 bases, and 8 bases had no gene match. The CDR3 is 14 amino acids. As DNA, the CDR3 is TGTGCTAGTGCCAGGGACAGGGAGTGGACTGAAGCTTTCTTT. Its protein is CASARDREWTEAFF. Drawing the rest from reference TRBV12-5 and TRBJ1-1, the complete variable domain is DARVTQTPRHKVTEMGQEVTMRCQPILGHNTVFWYRQTMMQGLELLAYFRNRAPLDDSGMPKDRFSAEMPDATLATLKIQPSEPRDSAVYFCASARDREWTEAFFGQGTRLTVV.

This clone was counted between two and nine times. The chain joins TRBV7-9 to TRBJ1-6; D gene ambiguous. The CDR3 runs 14 residues. Deletions cut 1 base from V and 6 bases from J, with 7 bases between. Germline V gives CDR1 SEHNR, CDR2 FQNEAQ (reference sequence). In DNA form, the CDR3 reads TGTGCCAGCAGCTTAGGGGAGGGTAATTCACCCCTCCACTTT. Translation gives CASSLGEGNSPLHF.

This clone was seen only a few times. The CDR3 bases are TGTGCCAGCAGTTACTCGTACAGCAACAATGAGCAGTTCTTC. Protein: CASSYSYSNNEQFF. This chain links TRBV6-5 with TRBJ2-1; no reliable D call. V was trimmed by 0 bases and J by 5 bases, leaving 8 bases between them. The CDR3 covers 14 residues. The V gene's germline CDR1 is MNHEY and CDR2 SVGAGI.

This clone was seen only a few times. The genes are TRBV6-6 and TRBJ1-6; D gene ambiguous. Germline values: CDR1 MNHNY, CDR2 SVGAGI (reference sequence). Trimming left V 2 bases short and J 8 bases short, with 4 bases between. CDR3 size: 12 residues. This CDR3 reads CASSYNDSPLHF. The DNA of the CDR3 is TGTGCCAGCAGTTACAACGATTCACCCCTCCACTTT.

This clone was counted only a few times. V gene TRBV9 combines with J gene TRBJ1-2; 8 positions agree with TRBD1. Germline V gives CDR1 SGDLS, CDR2 YYNGEE. This CDR3 comprises 17 residues. With V trimmed by 2 bases and J by 4 bases, 13 bases remained unmatched. In DNA form, the CDR3 reads TGTGCCAGCAGCGTCGCGGCCGGGACAGGCACCTTCTATGGCTACACCTTC. Amino acid sequence: CASSVAAGTGTFYGYTF.

This clone came up a few times. The gene calls are TRBV2 and TRBJ1-4, with a possible D match to TRBD1 (5 bases). This CDR3 spans 14 amino acids. Germline-derived CDR1 and CDR2 are SNHLY and FYNNEI. V lost 2 bases to trimming and J lost 7 bases, with 11 bases between them. CDR3 region: CASSERLGGEKLFF. The CDR3 DNA follows: TGTGCCAGCAGTGAACGGCTTGGGGGTGAAAAACTGTTTTTT.

V gene TRBV2 combines with J gene TRBJ1-5, with D possibly being TRBD1 (6 bases). Germline values: CDR1 SNHLY, CDR2 FYNNEI. V lost 6 bases and J lost 3, with 9 bases in between. The CDR3 runs to 13 residues. The CDR3 coding sequence is TGTGCCAGCAGCGGACAGTTCAATCAGCCCCAGCATTTT. The encoded protein is CASSGQFNQPQHF.

The rearrangement links TRBV6-6 to TRBJ1-1; 7 nucleotides align to TRBD1. J gave up 8 bases and V 2 bases, and 11 bases lay outside the gene matches. Germline assignment: CDR1 MNHNY and CDR2 SVGAGI (reference sequence). The CDR3 is 15 amino acids. The CDR3 here is CASSYRDSRLPEAFF. CDR3 DNA: TGTGCCAGCAGTTACAGGGACAGCCGCTTACCCGAAGCTTTCTTT.

Only a few counts were recorded for this clone. This chain joins TRBV25-1 and TRBJ2-1; 11 bases are shared with TRBD2. CDR1 is MGHDK, CDR2 SYGVNS, per germline. The CDR3 is 16 amino acids. V shed 4 bases and J 4 bases; nucleotides not matched to a gene: 6. CDR3 sequence reads: CASSVLTSGEYNEQFF. The CDR3 coding sequence is TGTGCCAGCAGTGTTCTGACTAGCGGGGAATACAATGAGCAGTTCTTC.

Only a few counts were recorded for this clone. The rearrangement links TRBV6-1 to TRBJ1-2; no clear D. Between the trimmed V and J ends, which lost 3 bases and 4 bases, there was a span of 12 bases. The germline gives CDR1 MNHNS, CDR2 SASEGT. CDR3 size: 14 residues. This chain's CDR3 is CASSEREGGYGYTF. Here the CDR3 DNA reads TGTGCCAGCAGTGAGCGCGAGGGCGGCTATGGCTACACCTTC.

This clone has only a few counts. The J gene is TRBJ1-6, the V gene TRBV19; D is ambiguous. Germline-derived CDR1 and CDR2 are LNHDA and SQIVND (reference sequence). The CDR3 is 14 amino acids. V lost 7 bases, J lost 6 bases, and 13 bases lay in between. The CDR3 DNA follows: TGTGCCAGTACCCACGACACGACTAATTCACCCCTCCACTTT. Encoded protein: CASTHDTTNSPLHF.

The chain uses TRBV5-1 and TRBJ1-1; perhaps TRBD1 as D (6 bases). CDR3 length: 13 amino acids. Germline values: CDR1 SGHRS, CDR2 YFSETQ. Trimming removed 3 bases from V and 5 bases from J, with 11 bases in between. The CDR3 protein is CASSSTGMTEAFF. DNA of the CDR3: TGCGCCAGCAGCTCCACAGGGATGACTGAAGCTTTCTTT.

The chain employs TRBV5-6 and TRBJ2-7; no clear D gene. The CDR3 is 11 residues long. In germline, CDR1 is SGHDT, CDR2 YYEEEE. V lost 2 bases, J lost 5 bases, and 5 bases lay in between. The CDR3 DNA reads TGTGCCAGCAGCTTCGCCCACGAGCAGTACTTC. Translated, it gives CASSFAHEQYF.

The chain has TRBV9 and TRBJ1-1; 9 positions match TRBD1. The CDR3 is 15 residues long. Germline V gene sequence: CDR1 SGDLS, CDR2 YYNGEE. J was trimmed by 5 bases and V by 0 bases; bases with no gene match: 5. The CDR3 bases are TGTGCCAGCAGCGTAGCGGAGACAGGGGGGACTGAAGCTTTCTTT. It yields the protein CASSVAETGGTEAFF.